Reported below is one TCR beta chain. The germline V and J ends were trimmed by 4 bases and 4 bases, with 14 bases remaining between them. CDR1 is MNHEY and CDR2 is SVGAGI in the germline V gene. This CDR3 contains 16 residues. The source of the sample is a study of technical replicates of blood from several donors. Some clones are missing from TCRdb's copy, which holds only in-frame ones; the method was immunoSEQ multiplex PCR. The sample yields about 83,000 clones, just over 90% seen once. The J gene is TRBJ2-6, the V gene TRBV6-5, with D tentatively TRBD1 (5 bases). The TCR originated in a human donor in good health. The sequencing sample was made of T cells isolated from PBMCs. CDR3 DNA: TGTGCCAGCAGTTGGCAAGGGGTGTCCGGGGCCAACGTCCTGACTTTC. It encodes CASSWQGVSGANVLTF.